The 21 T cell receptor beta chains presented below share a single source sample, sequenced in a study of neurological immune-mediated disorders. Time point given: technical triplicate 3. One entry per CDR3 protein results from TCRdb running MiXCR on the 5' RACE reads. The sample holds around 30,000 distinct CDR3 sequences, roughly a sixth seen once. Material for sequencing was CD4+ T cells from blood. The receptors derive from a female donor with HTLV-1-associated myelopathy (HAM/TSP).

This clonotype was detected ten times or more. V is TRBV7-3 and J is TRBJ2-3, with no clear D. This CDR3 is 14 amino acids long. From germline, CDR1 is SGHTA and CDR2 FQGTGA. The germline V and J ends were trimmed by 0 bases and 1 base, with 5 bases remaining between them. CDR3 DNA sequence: TGTGCCAGCAGCTTAACGGAAGGCACAGATACGCAGTATTTT. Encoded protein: CASSLTEGTDTQYF.

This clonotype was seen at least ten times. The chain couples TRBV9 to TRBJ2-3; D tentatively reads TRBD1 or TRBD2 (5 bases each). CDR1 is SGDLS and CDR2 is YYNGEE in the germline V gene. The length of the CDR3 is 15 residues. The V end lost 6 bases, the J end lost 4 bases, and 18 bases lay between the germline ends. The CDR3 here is CASNGHSMGADTQYF. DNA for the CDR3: TGTGCCAGCAATGGCCACTCTATGGGGGCAGATACGCAGTATTTT.

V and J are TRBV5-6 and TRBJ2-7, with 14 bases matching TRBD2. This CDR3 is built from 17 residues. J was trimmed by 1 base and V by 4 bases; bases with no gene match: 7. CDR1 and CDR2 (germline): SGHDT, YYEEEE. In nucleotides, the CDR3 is TGTGCCAGCAGCGCGGGACTAGCGGGAGATCTATCCTACGAGCAGTACTTC. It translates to CASSAGLAGDLSYEQYF.

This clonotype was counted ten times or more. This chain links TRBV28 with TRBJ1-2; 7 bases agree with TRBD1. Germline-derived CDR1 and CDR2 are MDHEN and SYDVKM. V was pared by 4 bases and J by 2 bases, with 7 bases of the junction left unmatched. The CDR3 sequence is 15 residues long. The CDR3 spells CASSSRDRDNYGYTF. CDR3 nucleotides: TGTGCCAGCAGTTCCCGGGACAGAGACAACTATGGCTACACCTTC.

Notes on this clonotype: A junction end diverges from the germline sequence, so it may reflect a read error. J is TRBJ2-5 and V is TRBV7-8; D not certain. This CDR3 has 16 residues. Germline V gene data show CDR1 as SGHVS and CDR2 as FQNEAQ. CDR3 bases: TGTGCCAGCAGCTTAGATGCCCTGGAACAAAAAGAGACACAGTACTTC. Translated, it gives CASSLDALEQKETQYF.

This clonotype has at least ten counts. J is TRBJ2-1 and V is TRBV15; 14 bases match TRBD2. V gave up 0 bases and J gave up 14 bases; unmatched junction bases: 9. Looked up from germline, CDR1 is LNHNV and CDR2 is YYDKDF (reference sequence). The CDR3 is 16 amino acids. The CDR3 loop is CATSRDLGTSGRGEFF. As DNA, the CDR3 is TGTGCCACCAGCAGAGATTTAGGGACTAGCGGGAGAGGGGAGTTCTTC.

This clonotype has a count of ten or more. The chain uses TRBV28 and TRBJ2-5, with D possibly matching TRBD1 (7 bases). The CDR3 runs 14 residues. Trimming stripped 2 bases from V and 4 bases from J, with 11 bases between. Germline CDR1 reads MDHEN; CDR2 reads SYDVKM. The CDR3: CASSLTGEVETQYF. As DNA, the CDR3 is TGTGCCAGCAGTTTAACAGGGGAGGTAGAGACCCAGTACTTC.

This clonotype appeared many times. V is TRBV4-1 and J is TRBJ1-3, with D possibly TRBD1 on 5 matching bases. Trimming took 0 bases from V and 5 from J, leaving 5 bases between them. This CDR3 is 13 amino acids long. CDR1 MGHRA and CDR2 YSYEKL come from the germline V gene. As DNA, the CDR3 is TGCGCCAGCAGCCAAGAGGACAGAAACACCATATATTTT. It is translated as CASSQEDRNTIYF.

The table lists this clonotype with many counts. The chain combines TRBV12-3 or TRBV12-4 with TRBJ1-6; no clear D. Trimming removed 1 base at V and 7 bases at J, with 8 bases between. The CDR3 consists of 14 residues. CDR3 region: CASSLGGANSPLHF. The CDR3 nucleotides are TGTGCCAGCAGTTTAGGGGGTGCGAATTCACCCCTCCACTTT.

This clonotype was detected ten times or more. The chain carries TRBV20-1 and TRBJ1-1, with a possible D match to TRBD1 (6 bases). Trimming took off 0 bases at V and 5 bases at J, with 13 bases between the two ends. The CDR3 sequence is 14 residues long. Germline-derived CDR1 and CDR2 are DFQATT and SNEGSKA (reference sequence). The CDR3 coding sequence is TGCAGTGCTAGAGATGTGGGGGGCAGGACTGAAGCTTTCTTT. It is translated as CSARDVGGRTEAFF.

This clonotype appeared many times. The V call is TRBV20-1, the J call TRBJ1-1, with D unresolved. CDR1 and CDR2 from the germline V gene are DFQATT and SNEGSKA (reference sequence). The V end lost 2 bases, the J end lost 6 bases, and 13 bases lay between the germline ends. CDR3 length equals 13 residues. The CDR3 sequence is CSARRSVVAEAFF. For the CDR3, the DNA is TGCAGTGCTAGACGGAGTGTAGTAGCTGAAGCTTTCTTT.

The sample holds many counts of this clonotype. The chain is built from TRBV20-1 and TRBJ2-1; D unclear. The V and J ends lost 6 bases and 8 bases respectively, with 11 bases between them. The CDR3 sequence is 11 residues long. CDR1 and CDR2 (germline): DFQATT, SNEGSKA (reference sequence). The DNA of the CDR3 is TGCAGTGCGAGTGAGCTGCATGAGCAGTTCTTC. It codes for CSASELHEQFF.

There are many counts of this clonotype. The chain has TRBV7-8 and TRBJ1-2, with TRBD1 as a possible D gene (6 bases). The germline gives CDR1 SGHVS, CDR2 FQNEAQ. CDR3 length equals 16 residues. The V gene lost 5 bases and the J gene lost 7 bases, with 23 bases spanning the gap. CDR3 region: CASSLNKKGARGGYTF. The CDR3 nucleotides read TGTGCCAGCAGCCTAAATAAGAAAGGGGCCAGGGGTGGCTACACCTTC.

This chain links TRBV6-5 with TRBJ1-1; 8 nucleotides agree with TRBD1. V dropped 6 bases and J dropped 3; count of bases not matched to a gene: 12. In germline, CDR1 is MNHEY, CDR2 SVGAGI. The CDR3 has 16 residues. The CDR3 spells CASSRGLIVGDTEAFF. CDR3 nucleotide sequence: TGTGCCAGCAGCAGGGGGCTGATCGTCGGGGACACTGAAGCTTTCTTT.

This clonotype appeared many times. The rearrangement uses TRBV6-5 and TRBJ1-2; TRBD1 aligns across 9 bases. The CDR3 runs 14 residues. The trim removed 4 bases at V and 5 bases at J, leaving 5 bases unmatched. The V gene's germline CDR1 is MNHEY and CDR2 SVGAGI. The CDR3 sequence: CASSLTGTGYGYTF. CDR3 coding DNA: TGTGCCAGCAGTTTAACCGGGACAGGGTATGGCTACACCTTC.

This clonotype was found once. The chain's CDR3 is CASSTPGDNQPQHF. The DNA for the CDR3 is TGTGCCAGCAGTACCCCAGGGGACAATCAGCCCCAGCATTTT. The J gene is TRBJ1-5, the V gene TRBV6-1; a possible D gene is TRBD1 (6 bases). Germline V gene lookup returns CDR1 MNHNS and CDR2 SASEGT. The V end lost 5 bases, the J end lost 3 bases, and 11 bases lay between the germline ends. The length of the CDR3 is 14 residues.

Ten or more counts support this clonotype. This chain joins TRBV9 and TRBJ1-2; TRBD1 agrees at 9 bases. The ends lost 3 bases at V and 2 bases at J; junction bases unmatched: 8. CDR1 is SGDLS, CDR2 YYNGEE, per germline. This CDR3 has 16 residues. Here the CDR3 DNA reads TGTGCCAGCAGCGCCTCAGGACAGGGGAAGAACTATGGCTACACCTTC. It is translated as CASSASGQGKNYGYTF. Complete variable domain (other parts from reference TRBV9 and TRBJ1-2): DSGVTQTPKHLITATGQRVTLRCSPRSGDLSVYWYQQSLDQGLQFLIQYYNGEERAKGNILERFSAQQFPDLHSELNLSSLELGDSALYFCASSASGQGKNYGYTFGSGTRLTVV.

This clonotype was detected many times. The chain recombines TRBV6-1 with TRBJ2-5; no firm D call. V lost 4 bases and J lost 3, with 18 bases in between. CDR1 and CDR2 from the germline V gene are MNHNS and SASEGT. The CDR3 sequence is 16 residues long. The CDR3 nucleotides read TGTGCCAGCAGTGTGAGTCAGGTATCAACAAAAGAGACCCAGTACTTC. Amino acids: CASSVSQVSTKETQYF.

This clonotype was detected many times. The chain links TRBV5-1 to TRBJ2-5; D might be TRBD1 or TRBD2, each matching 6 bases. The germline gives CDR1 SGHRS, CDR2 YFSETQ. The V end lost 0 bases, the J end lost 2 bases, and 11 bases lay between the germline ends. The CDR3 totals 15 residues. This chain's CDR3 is CASSLGTAGQETQYF. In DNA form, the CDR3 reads TGCGCCAGCAGCTTGGGGACAGCGGGTCAAGAGACCCAGTACTTC.

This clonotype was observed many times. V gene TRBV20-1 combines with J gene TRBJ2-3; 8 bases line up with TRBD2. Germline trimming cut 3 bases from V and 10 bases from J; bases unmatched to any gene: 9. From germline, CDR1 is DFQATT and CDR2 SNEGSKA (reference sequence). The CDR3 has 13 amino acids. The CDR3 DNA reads TGCAGTGCTAGCGGGAGGGTCCAAAGGTCGCAGTATTTT. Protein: CSASGRVQRSQYF.

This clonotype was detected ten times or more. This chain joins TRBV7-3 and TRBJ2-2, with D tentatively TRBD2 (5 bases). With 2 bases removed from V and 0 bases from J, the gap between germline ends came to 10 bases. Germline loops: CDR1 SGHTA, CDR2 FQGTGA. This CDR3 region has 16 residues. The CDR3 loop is CASSLSGLSNTGELFF. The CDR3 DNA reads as TGTGCCAGCAGCTTATCCGGACTGTCGAACACCGGGGAGCTGTTTTTT. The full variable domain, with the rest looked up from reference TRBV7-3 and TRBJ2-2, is GAGVSQTPSNKVTEKGKYVELRCDPISGHTALYWYRQSLGQGPEFLIYFQGTGAADDSGLPNDRFFAVRPEGSVSTLKIQRTERGDSAVYLCASSLSGLSNTGELFFGEGSRLTVL.